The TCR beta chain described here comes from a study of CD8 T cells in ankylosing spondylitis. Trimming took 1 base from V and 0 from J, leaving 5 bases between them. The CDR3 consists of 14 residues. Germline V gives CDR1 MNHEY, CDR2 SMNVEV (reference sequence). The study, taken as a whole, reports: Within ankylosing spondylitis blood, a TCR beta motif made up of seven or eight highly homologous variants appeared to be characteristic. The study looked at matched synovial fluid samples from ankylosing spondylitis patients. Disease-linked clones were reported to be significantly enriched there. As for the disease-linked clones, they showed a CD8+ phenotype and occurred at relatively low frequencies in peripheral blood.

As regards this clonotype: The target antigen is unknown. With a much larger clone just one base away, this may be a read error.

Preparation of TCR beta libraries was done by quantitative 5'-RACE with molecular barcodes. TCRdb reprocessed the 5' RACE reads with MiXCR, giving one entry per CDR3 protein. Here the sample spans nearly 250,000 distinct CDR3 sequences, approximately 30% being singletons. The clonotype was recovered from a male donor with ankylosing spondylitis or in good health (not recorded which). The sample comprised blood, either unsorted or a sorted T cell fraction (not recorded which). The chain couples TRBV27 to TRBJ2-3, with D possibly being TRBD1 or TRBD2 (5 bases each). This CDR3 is CASSLWGSTDTQYF. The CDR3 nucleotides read TGTGCCAGCAGTTTATGGGGGAGCACAGATACGCAGTATTTT.